These T cell receptor beta chains were read from a single sample in a study of blood T cells in healthy people across ages. TCRdb reprocessed the 5' RACE reads with MiXCR, giving one entry per CDR3 protein. The sample carries 550,000 to 650,000 distinct CDR3 sequences, roughly 31% recorded once. Sequenced input: blood. The receptor set was obtained from a woman of 80 years or more in good health. Both conserved end residues are part of each CDR3. D genes are given only for firm matches. Some rows mark clone size as missing; the rest say once, few, many or name a class of expanded clone.

v_gene: TRBV10-2; d_gene: TRBD2; abundance: many; j_gene: TRBJ2-3; CDR3aa: CASRTSGGPGNTQYF; CDR3nt: TGCGCCAGCAGAACTAGCGGGGGGCCGGGAAATACGCAGTATTTT
v_gene: TRBV11-3; d_gene: -; abundance: many; j_gene: TRBJ1-5; CDR3aa: CASSLRWGNQPQHF; CDR3nt: TGTGCCAGCAGCTTAAGGTGGGGCAATCAGCCCCAGCATTTT
v_gene: TRBV15; d_gene: -; abundance: many; j_gene: TRBJ2-3; CDR3aa: CATSKASASTDTQYF; CDR3nt: TGTGCCACCTCAAAGGCCAGTGCTAGCACAGATACGCAGTATTTT
v_gene: TRBV9; d_gene: -; abundance: -; j_gene: TRBJ1-1; CDR3aa: CASSEPRDGYMNTEAFF; CDR3nt: TGTGCCAGCAGCGAGCCCCGGGACGGATATATGAACACTGAAGCTTTCTTT
v_gene: TRBV7-2; d_gene: TRBD1; abundance: -; j_gene: TRBJ1-1; CDR3aa: CASGSRGPNTEAFF; CDR3nt: TGTGCCAGCGGATCCAGGGGGCCAAACACTGAAGCTTTCTTT
v_gene: TRBV24-1; d_gene: -; abundance: -; j_gene: TRBJ2-1; CDR3aa: CATNVIPSSYNEQFF; CDR3nt: TGTGCCACCAATGTAATCCCAAGCTCCTACAATGAGCAGTTCTTC
v_gene: TRBV12-3/TRBV12-4; d_gene: -; abundance: many; j_gene: TRBJ2-7; CDR3aa: CASSSYATYEQYF; CDR3nt: TGTGCCAGCAGTTCCTACGCTACCTACGAGCAGTACTTC
v_gene: TRBV7-2; d_gene: TRBD2; abundance: many; j_gene: TRBJ2-5; CDR3aa: CASSPRLADSQETQYF; CDR3nt: TGTGCCAGCAGCCCCCGACTAGCGGATTCACAAGAGACCCAGTACTTC
v_gene: TRBV4-1; d_gene: TRBD1; abundance: few; j_gene: TRBJ1-5; CDR3aa: CASSHVPGQANQPQHF; CDR3nt: TGCGCCAGCAGCCACGTTCCGGGACAGGCCAATCAGCCCCAGCATTTT
v_gene: TRBV7-8; d_gene: -; abundance: many; j_gene: TRBJ1-2; CDR3aa: CASSFGRAEGYTF; CDR3nt: TGTGCCAGCAGCTTTGGCAGGGCAGAGGGCTACACCTTC
v_gene: TRBV2; d_gene: TRBD1; abundance: -; j_gene: TRBJ1-1; CDR3aa: CASRDRGRGVGTEAFF; CDR3nt: TGTGCCAGCAGAGACAGGGGGCGCGGTGTGGGCACTGAAGCTTTCTTT
v_gene: TRBV30; d_gene: -; abundance: many; j_gene: TRBJ1-2; CDR3aa: CAWSQLGTYGYTF; CDR3nt: TGTGCCTGGAGCCAACTAGGGACTTATGGCTACACCTTC
v_gene: TRBV7-9; d_gene: -; abundance: -; j_gene: TRBJ1-2; CDR3aa: CASSLDGGPGGYTF; CDR3nt: TGTGCCAGCAGCTTGGATGGGGGGCCGGGTGGCTACACCTTC
v_gene: TRBV5-1; d_gene: TRBD2; abundance: -; j_gene: TRBJ2-1; CDR3aa: CASSPGLTNEQFF; CDR3nt: TGCGCCAGCAGCCCGGGACTAACCAATGAGCAGTTCTTC
v_gene: TRBV2; d_gene: -; abundance: -; j_gene: TRBJ2-1; CDR3aa: CASSDDSGEQFF; CDR3nt: TGTGCCAGCAGCGATGACAGTGGTGAGCAGTTCTTC
v_gene: TRBV30; d_gene: TRBD2; abundance: -; j_gene: TRBJ2-7; CDR3aa: CAWSQTSGGPYEQYF; CDR3nt: TGTGCCTGGAGCCAAACTAGCGGGGGACCCTACGAGCAGTACTTC
v_gene: TRBV6-5; d_gene: TRBD1; abundance: many; j_gene: TRBJ2-5; CDR3aa: CASSYRGQGPQETQYF; CDR3nt: TGTGCCAGCAGTTACCGCGGACAGGGGCCGCAAGAGACCCAGTACTTC
v_gene: TRBV5-1; d_gene: -; abundance: many; j_gene: TRBJ2-5; CDR3aa: CASSLAGLAPSQETQYF; CDR3nt: TGCGCCAGCAGCTTGGCCGGCCTAGCACCCTCCCAAGAGACCCAGTACTTC
v_gene: TRBV7-2; d_gene: -; abundance: many; j_gene: TRBJ2-5; CDR3aa: CASSLVGVETQYF; CDR3nt: TGTGCCAGCAGCTTAGTTGGGGTAGAGACCCAGTACTTC
v_gene: TRBV6-1; d_gene: -; abundance: many; j_gene: TRBJ1-2; CDR3aa: CASGFAPRPLVSPGYTF; CDR3nt: TGTGCCAGCGGGTTTGCTCCACGGCCCCTCGTCTCACCCGGCTACACCTTC
v_gene: TRBV5-1; d_gene: TRBD1; abundance: many; j_gene: TRBJ2-5; CDR3aa: CASSWGQGAQETQYF; CDR3nt: TGCGCCAGCAGCTGGGGACAGGGAGCCCAAGAGACCCAGTACTTC
v_gene: TRBV10-3; d_gene: TRBD2; abundance: few; j_gene: TRBJ2-7; CDR3aa: CAISESRLAGGNEQYF; CDR3nt: TGTGCCATCAGTGAGAGCCGACTAGCGGGAGGTAACGAGCAGTACTTC
v_gene: TRBV3-1; d_gene: TRBD1; abundance: -; j_gene: TRBJ2-1; CDR3aa: CASSQVQGAYNEQFF; CDR3nt: TGTGCCAGCAGCCAAGTCCAGGGGGCCTACAATGAGCAGTTCTTC
v_gene: TRBV9; d_gene: TRBD2; abundance: few; j_gene: TRBJ2-5; CDR3aa: CASSARTSGGTGTQYF; CDR3nt: TGTGCCAGCAGCGCGCGGACTAGCGGGGGGACAGGGACCCAGTACTTC
v_gene: TRBV20-1; d_gene: TRBD2; abundance: many; j_gene: TRBJ2-1; CDR3aa: CSARVAGAIIYNEQFF; CDR3nt: TGCAGTGCTAGAGTAGCGGGGGCTATAATTTACAATGAGCAGTTCTTC
v_gene: TRBV6-5; d_gene: -; abundance: many; j_gene: TRBJ2-7; CDR3aa: CASSQSWGQGTYEQYF; CDR3nt: TGTGCCAGCAGCCAAAGCTGGGGGCAGGGAACCTACGAGCAGTACTTC
v_gene: TRBV29-1; d_gene: -; abundance: many; j_gene: TRBJ1-1; CDR3aa: CSAGGQQVSEAFF; CDR3nt: TGCAGCGCCGGAGGACAGCAGGTCAGTGAAGCTTTCTTT
v_gene: TRBV29-1; d_gene: TRBD1; abundance: many; j_gene: TRBJ1-2; CDR3aa: CSVSQGASNYGYTF; CDR3nt: TGCAGCGTTTCACAGGGGGCGTCGAACTATGGCTACACCTTC
v_gene: TRBV5-6; d_gene: -; abundance: many; j_gene: TRBJ1-2; CDR3aa: CASRSPQHFSNYGYTF; CDR3nt: TGTGCCAGCAGGTCTCCGCAGCACTTTTCCAACTATGGCTACACCTTC